This TCR beta chain is from a study of CD8+ T cells in alopecia areata (dated by TCRdb to the late 2010s). Some background on the complete study: Female C3H/HeJ recipients, roughly 6-11 weeks old, were grafted with skin from C3H/HeJ donors with spontaneous alopecia (about 6-12 months old). High-throughput TCRbeta sequencing was used to examine T cell clonal expansion in alopecia areata in both the C3H/HeJ mouse model and human patients. On the human side, TCRbeta sequencing was run on scalp tissue and on sorted CD4+ and CD8+ peripheral blood T cells from healthy controls and from alopecia areata patients with either patchy or totalis/universalis disease. Scalp clonality was compared across normal scalp (n=4), patchy alopecia areata scalp (n=8), and alopecia totalis/universalis scalp (n=8). RNA was obtained with the PAXgene miRNA kit for fixed scalp, the miRNeasy kit for PBMCs, and the RNeasy kit for mouse skin. TCRbeta CDR3 regions were amplified by immunoSEQ multiplex PCR using 35 Vbeta forward and 13 Jbeta reverse primers. The research as a whole found: Compared with normal scalp, lesional scalp had higher clonality and more expanded CD8+ clones, particularly in alopecia totalis/universalis, a pattern that suggests antigenic drive. Compared with mice, TCR sequences shared between patients were less clear, possibly partly because of HLA diversity across the patient population. Unlike mouse skin, which is dominated by gammadelta T cells, normal human skin has resident alphabeta T cells that are also sequenced, and this complicates analysis of the scalp TCR repertoire.

The CDR3 starts with the cysteine, ends with the phenylalanine, and has 13 residues. The CDR3 was read in part: 27 bases, with the frame set at base 1. CDR1 and CDR2 were assigned from the germline V gene (reference sequence) as NSQYPW and LRSPGD. The germline V and J ends show losses of 4 bases and 4 bases respectively, and no gene match explains 3 bases of the junction. Libraries were built with the immunoSEQ multiplex PCR assay. For TCR sequencing, RNA was extracted from every sample and reverse transcribed into cDNA to serve as template. First-strand cDNA was synthesized with SuperScript III using a 2:1 mix of oligo-dT and random hexamers. Amplification bias was assessed with a synthetic immune receptor repertoire, and residual bias was removed computationally. Libraries were sequenced on Illumina HiSeq with 60 bp reads covering the CDR3, read from J toward V. The authors' pipeline ran thus. Raw reads were preprocessed to remove errors, and CDR3 was defined according to IMGT conventions as the region from the conserved cysteine to phenylalanine. Clonality was calculated as 1 minus Shannon entropy normalized by log2 of the number of productive unique TCRs. Whether scalp clones were CD4 or CD8 was inferred by matching scalp TCRbeta sequences against CD4 and CD8 repertoires sorted from blood. Not all clones reach the TCRdb copy of this immuneACCESS table, which keeps in-frame sequences only. Checked studies attribute under half of the gap to unresolved V genes and leave the rest unexplained. That table supplies the V and J calls and clone size; D and trimming were determined from the DNA. The table puts approximately 300,000 clones in this sample, none counted just once. The biggest ten clones account for approximately 1.2% of the sample.

Cells from pooled mouse cutaneous lymph nodes were stained for CD4, CD8alpha, NKG2D, NKG2ACE and other markers and then sorted on a BD Influx. This clone was seen a few times. No antigen is known for it. In this entry, gene names and germline sequences are mouse ones. The CDR3 end is not reached by the read, which stops 4 residues before it; the germline J gene fills it in. The rearranged chain carries TRBV1 and TRBJ1-1, with 7 bases matching TRBD1. Sequences were obtained from CD4+ T cells sorted from a lymph node. This TCR derives from a C3H/HeJ mouse with alopecia areata. This strain is of MHC haplotype H2-k. The sequenced CDR3 bases are TGCACCTGCAGTGGGGGACAGCTCACA. Its amino acids are CTCSGGQLT. The entire CDR3 is CTCSGGQLTEVFF.